This T cell receptor (beta chain) was retrieved from a study of blood T cell repertoires in COVID-19. For the study at large: T cells, B-cell-depleted T cells, or PBMCs supplied cDNA or gDNA.

Authors' analysis steps: Cell counts per sample came from amplifying reference gene primers. Produced via immunoSEQ multiplex PCR; TCRdb's table is partial and in-frame only. V, J and clone size derive from that table, while D and trimming were established from the DNA sequence. The sample consists of around 190,000 clones, around 84% of them appearing once. The CDR3 runs to 16 residues. The V gene lost 4 bases and the J gene lost 2 bases, with 17 bases spanning the gap. CDR1 and CDR2 (germline): SGHNT, YYREEE (reference sequence). The clonotype comes from a human donor in a cohort sampled during active COVID-19. The sample was peripheral blood. The chain couples TRBV5-4 to TRBJ2-3; TRBD2 is a possible D gene (5 bases). The CDR3 loop is CASSPSRASNTDTQYF. CDR3 bases: TGTGCCAGCAGCCCCTCGAGGGCGTCTAACACAGATACGCAGTATTTT.